The 24 T cell receptor beta chains in this list originate from one sample, sequenced in a study of lymphopenia after photon versus proton radiotherapy. Clones were read by immunoSEQ multiplex PCR, and TCRdb kept only the in-frame ones, dropping some. Of about 70,000 clones in the sample, 87% were seen once. The specimen comprised peripheral blood, sampled from a patient treated with proton-based radiotherapy. The receptor set was obtained from a man at least 80 years old with esophageal cancer.

The chain carries TRBV18 and TRBJ2-5; TRBD2 might be the D (5 bases). The CDR3 is 14 amino acids. V was clipped by 6 bases and J by 1 base, with 12 bases between them. Germline CDR1 reads KGHSH; CDR2 reads LQKENI. CDR3 DNA sequence: TGTGCCAGCTCCCCTGGACTTCCCCAAGAGACCCAGTACTTC. Protein: CASSPGLPQETQYF.

This CDR3 is CASSQDPPQIRAPGPQHF. CDR3 in DNA: TGCGCCAGCAGCCAAGATCCCCCCCAGATCAGGGCCCCGGGGCCCCAGCATTTT. The rearrangement joins TRBV4-1 to TRBJ1-5; perhaps TRBD1 as D (5 bases). The CDR3 runs to 18 residues. Trimming took 0 bases from V and 9 from J, leaving 24 bases between them. CDR1 and CDR2 from the germline V gene are MGHRA and YSYEKL.

A single count supports this clone. This chain connects TRBV30 to TRBJ2-3, with D tentatively TRBD2 (6 bases). Trimming stripped 1 base from V and 2 bases from J, with 10 bases between. CDR1 is GTSNPN and CDR2 is SVGIG in the germline V gene (reference sequence). The CDR3 has 14 amino acids. The CDR3 loop reads CAWSAGVFTDTQYF. In DNA form, the CDR3 reads TGTGCCTGGAGTGCGGGGGTGTTCACAGATACGCAGTATTTT.

This rearrangement joins TRBV4-2 to TRBJ1-5; D remains unclear. The CDR3 length is 13 residues. The ends were cut back, 0 bases at V and 7 bases at J, with 7 bases in the middle. Per the germline V gene, CDR1 is LGHNA and CDR2 is YNFKEQ. In nucleotides, the CDR3 is TGTGCCAGCAGCCAAGATGCTGGACAGCCCCAGCATTTT. It codes for CASSQDAGQPQHF.

This clone was detected a few times. The CDR3 spells CASSQVTISGWADTQYF. DNA for the CDR3: TGTGCCAGCAGCCAAGTGACTATCTCGGGTTGGGCAGATACGCAGTATTTT. The chain links TRBV4-2 to TRBJ2-3; TRBD2 might be the D (5 bases). Per germline, CDR1 LGHNA and CDR2 YNFKEQ. The CDR3 runs 17 residues. Trimming removed 1 base at V and 4 bases at J, with 18 bases between.

The chain combines TRBV18 with TRBJ2-3; the D call may be TRBD1 or TRBD2 (5 bases each). Per germline, CDR1 KGHSH and CDR2 LQKENI. CDR3 size: 14 residues. Deletions cut 3 bases from V and 3 bases from J, with 10 bases between. CDR3 DNA sequence: TGTGCCAGCTCACCCCCAGGGACGACAGATACGCAGTATTTT. Residues: CASSPPGTTDTQYF.

The table lists this clone with a count of one. V usage is TRBV5-1 and J usage is TRBJ1-1, with TRBD1 as a possible D gene (5 bases). Trimming removed 3 bases at V and 5 bases at J, with 8 bases between. The CDR3 spans 12 residues. The germline gives CDR1 SGHRS, CDR2 YFSETQ. This CDR3 is CASSWDGTEAFF. In nucleotides, the CDR3 is TGCGCCAGCAGCTGGGACGGGACTGAAGCTTTCTTT.

The V and J genes are TRBV5-4 and TRBJ2-5, with 9 bases fitting TRBD1. The CDR3 contains 14 residues. Germline V gives CDR1 SGHNT, CDR2 YYREEE (reference sequence). After removal of 0 bases from V and 5 bases from J, the junction contained 2 bases not matched to a gene. The DNA of the CDR3 is TGTGCCAGCAGCTTGGACGACAGGGGGGAGACCCAGTACTTC. Its protein is CASSLDDRGETQYF.

The chain recombines TRBV25-1 with TRBJ2-4; D possibly corresponds to TRBD1 (5 bases). V was shortened by 1 base and J by 0 bases, with 7 bases between the two germline ends. Germline CDR1 MGHDK, CDR2 SYGVNS. There are 15 residues in the CDR3. CDR3 sequence reads: CASSEFGAAKNIQYF. Written as DNA, the CDR3 is TGTGCCAGCAGTGAATTTGGGGCAGCCAAAAACATTCAGTACTTC.

In regard to this clone: Other DNA sequences from this sample encode an identical CDR3 as well. The V gene is TRBV7-3, the J gene TRBJ2-5, with D possibly TRBD2 on 6 matching bases. The CDR3 consists of 14 residues. The germline gives CDR1 SGHTA, CDR2 FQGTGA. Deletions cut 1 base from V and 4 bases from J, with 10 bases between. CDR3 sequence (DNA): TGTGCCAGCAGCTTAATTGGAGGGGTAGAGACCCAGTACTTC. Translated, it gives CASSLIGGVETQYF.

This clone was recorded once. The V and J genes are TRBV19 and TRBJ2-1, with TRBD1 as a possible D gene (5 bases). V shed 7 bases and J shed 4 bases, with 17 bases lying between them. This CDR3 region has 15 residues. CDR1 LNHDA and CDR2 SQIVND come from the germline V gene (reference sequence). The CDR3 spells CASTLGQGNYNEQFF. CDR3 in DNA: TGTGCCAGTACCCTGGGGCAGGGAAATTACAATGAGCAGTTCTTC.

As to this clone: A read error may produce the germline difference seen at one junction end. The rearrangement links TRBV11-2 to TRBJ1-2; 9 positions agree with TRBD1. Germline assignment: CDR1 SGHAT and CDR2 FQNNGV. The CDR3 extends over 12 amino acids. CDR3 sequence reads: CASSRDRVDLHF. The CDR3 region has the DNA TGTGCCAGCAGCCGGGACAGGGTGGATCTACACTTC.

The chain links TRBV5-6 to TRBJ1-3; possibly TRBD1 for D (5 bases). The CDR3 has 16 amino acids. The germline V and J ends were trimmed by 1 base and 1 base, with 12 bases remaining between them. Germline assignment: CDR1 SGHDT and CDR2 YYEEEE. The CDR3 spells CASSLTGVVSGNTIYF. The CDR3 DNA is TGTGCCAGCAGCTTGACAGGAGTAGTTTCTGGAAACACCATATATTTT.

The chain is built from TRBV18 and TRBJ2-5, with 15 bases that match TRBD2. The CDR3 is made up of 16 amino acids. The V gene's germline CDR1 is KGHSH and CDR2 LQKENI. V trimming: 3 bases; J trimming: 5 bases; junction bases outside the gene matches: 4. This chain's CDR3 is CASSPRTSGGAETQYF. CDR3 sequence (DNA): TGTGCCAGCTCACCCAGGACTAGCGGGGGGGCCGAGACCCAGTACTTC.

J is TRBJ2-7 and V is TRBV4-3, with 8 bases fitting TRBD2. CDR1 is LGHNA and CDR2 is YSLEER in the germline V gene. V was pared by 0 bases and J by 2 bases, with 3 bases of the junction left unmatched. This CDR3 has 15 residues. The CDR3, as DNA: TGCGCCAGCAGCCAAGATTACGGGGGGGCCTACGAGCAGTACTTC. It yields the protein CASSQDYGGAYEQYF.

This sequence joins TRBV19 and TRBJ1-4, with 7 nucleotides matching TRBD1. This CDR3 contains 14 residues. With V trimmed by 10 bases and J by 3 bases, 8 bases remained unmatched. Germline-derived CDR1 and CDR2 are LNHDA and SQIVND (reference sequence). Here the CDR3 reads CATTGDRSNEKLFF. The CDR3 nucleotides read TGTGCCACAACAGGGGACCGCTCTAATGAAAAACTGTTTTTT.

The chain joins TRBV11-2 to TRBJ2-1; tentatively, D is TRBD1 (6 bases). CDR3 length equals 13 residues. CDR1 and CDR2 from the germline V gene are SGHAT and FQNNGV. V lost 5 bases and J lost 10, with 15 bases in between. The CDR3 loop reads CASSTYREGEQFF. DNA of the CDR3: TGTGCCAGCAGCACCTACAGGGAAGGGGAGCAGTTCTTC. The full variable domain, in which reference TRBV11-2 and TRBJ2-1 provide the parts outside the CDR3, is EAGVAQSPRYKIIEKRQSVAFWCNPISGHATLYWYQQILGQGPKLLIQFQNNGVVDDSQLPKDRFSAERLKGVDSTLKIQPAKLEDSAVYLCASSTYREGEQFFGPGTRLTVL.

The chain carries TRBV6-5 and TRBJ2-3; weak D call: TRBD2 (6 bases). Trimming cost V 1 base and J 3 bases, with 14 bases left between them. Germline CDR1 MNHEY, CDR2 SVGAGI. There are 16 residues in the CDR3. CDR3 residues: CASSYYGRSTTDTQYF. The CDR3 region has the DNA TGTGCCAGCAGTTACTATGGGAGGTCGACAACAGATACGCAGTATTTT.

The V call is TRBV5-1, the J call TRBJ2-3, with D unclear. Between the trimmed V and J ends, which lost 0 bases and 5 bases, there was a span of 7 bases. This CDR3 is built from 13 residues. From germline, CDR1 is SGHRS and CDR2 YFSETQ. The chain's CDR3 is CASSLGPLDTQYF. The CDR3 coding sequence is TGCGCCAGCAGCTTGGGACCGTTAGATACGCAGTATTTT.

The chain employs TRBV7-9 and TRBJ2-1; 10 bases are shared with TRBD1. Germline assignment: CDR1 SEHNR and CDR2 FQNEAQ (reference sequence). The CDR3 extends over 13 amino acids. V shed 5 bases and J 6 bases; nucleotides not matched to a gene: 1. The CDR3 is CASSGQGGNEQFF. The CDR3 DNA sequence: TGTGCCAGCAGCGGACAGGGGGGCAATGAGCAGTTCTTC.

The chain links TRBV29-1 to TRBJ2-1, with unresolved D. The CDR3 loop spans 14 amino acids. Trimming shortened V by 3 bases and J by 0 bases, and 9 bases separated the two germline ends. CDR1 SQVTM and CDR2 ANQGSEA come from the germline V gene. The chain's CDR3 is CSVERTGSYNEQFF. CDR3 bases: TGCAGCGTTGAGAGGACCGGCTCCTACAATGAGCAGTTCTTC.

This rearrangement joins TRBV19 to TRBJ2-7; perhaps D is TRBD1 or TRBD2 (5 bases each). CDR1 and CDR2 (germline): LNHDA, SQIVND (reference sequence). The CDR3 loop spans 15 amino acids. V shed 5 bases and J shed 7 bases, with 21 bases lying between them. The CDR3 is CASSVSGTGNREQYF. The CDR3 DNA reads as TGTGCCAGTAGTGTATCCGGGACCGGCAACCGAGAGCAGTACTTC.

A few counts support this clone. The chain links TRBV11-2 to TRBJ2-7; TRBD2 matches at 12 bases. CDR3 size: 15 residues. Germline trimming cut 4 bases from V and 6 bases from J; bases unmatched to any gene: 7. Germline V gene data show CDR1 as SGHAT and CDR2 as FQNNGV. The CDR3 nucleotides read TGTGCCAGCAGCTCCAAGACTAGCGGGAGTCCCGAGCAGTACTTC. Amino acids: CASSSKTSGSPEQYF. Supplemented by reference TRBV11-2 and TRBJ2-7, the full variable domain reads EAGVAQSPRYKIIEKRQSVAFWCNPISGHATLYWYQQILGQGPKLLIQFQNNGVVDDSQLPKDRFSAERLKGVDSTLKIQPAKLEDSAVYLCASSSKTSGSPEQYFGPGTRLTVT.

The chain links TRBV4-3 to TRBJ1-5; D unclear. With 2 bases removed from V and 5 bases from J, the gap between germline ends came to 7 bases. Germline CDR1 and CDR2: LGHNA and YSLEER. This CDR3 spans 13 amino acids. CDR3 sequence: CASSQTFHQPQHF. The CDR3 coding sequence is TGCGCCAGCAGCCAAACATTTCATCAGCCCCAGCATTTT.